Detailed here is one TCR beta chain. These data come from a study of shared clonotypes between healthy human individuals. The authors ran the assay at deep level. Genomic DNA of each subset was evenly split across several immunoSEQ plates. Clones were sequenced by immunoSEQ multiplex PCR, and TCRdb holds only the in-frame ones, with some missing. The data show under 2.5 million clones, around 90% seen once. From germline, CDR1 is SGHRS and CDR2 YFSETQ. The CDR3 is made up of 16 amino acids. Trimming at V came to 0 bases and at J to 0 bases, leaving 5 bases not matched to a gene. The TCR sequence derives from a man in his late teens or twenties in good health. Some clones in this sample may be carry-over from other donors' samples. The sequenced sample consisted of naive CD4+ T cells from PBMCs. Stated subset: CD45RA+ positively selected. The chain joins TRBV5-1 to TRBJ2-7, with 8 bases matching TRBD2. The CDR3 bases are TGCGCCAGCAGCTTGGTAGCGGGGACTCACTCCTACGAGCAGTACTTC. This gives the protein CASSLVAGTHSYEQYF.